A selection of T cell receptor beta chains follows, all from one sample in a study of blood T cell repertoires in COVID-19. Method: immunoSEQ multiplex PCR; TCRdb's copy keeps in-frame clones and lacks some. The repertoire holds a few hundred thousand clones, with around nine tenths as singletons. Sequenced sample: PBMCs or T cells enriched from blood (not recorded which). These receptor sequences come from a woman between 45 and 65 years old who had recovered from COVID-19. Each CDR3 is given with its conserved first and last residue. Fields, in order: D gene, V gene, J gene, CDR3 length, clone size, CDR3 DNA, CDR3 protein. D genes are given only for firm matches. Some rows have no size entry. The others give once, few or many, or a class for an expanded clone.

D gene: TRBD1
V gene: TRBV30
J gene: TRBJ1-4
CDR3 length: 12
clone size: once
CDR3 DNA: TGTGCCTGGGATGACAGGGTGGGAAAACTGTTTTTT
CDR3 protein: CAWDDRVGKLFF

D gene: NA
V gene: TRBV19
J gene: TRBJ1-1
CDR3 length: 13
clone size: NA
CDR3 DNA: TGTGCCAGCGGGGAGGGGGTGGGCACTGAAGCTTTCTTT
CDR3 protein: CASGEGVGTEAFF

D gene: TRBD1
V gene: TRBV6-4
J gene: TRBJ1-2
CDR3 length: 18
clone size: NA
CDR3 DNA: TGTGCCAGACCCCGAGCCGGGACAGGGGACCTAACTGGCTATGGCTACACCTTC
CDR3 protein: CARPRAGTGDLTGYGYTF

D gene: NA
V gene: TRBV4-2
J gene: TRBJ2-1
CDR3 length: 15
clone size: NA
CDR3 DNA: TGTGCCAGCAGCCAAGAGGGGGGTCCCTACAATGAGCAGTTCTTC
CDR3 protein: CASSQEGGPYNEQFF

D gene: TRBD1
V gene: TRBV19
J gene: TRBJ1-2
CDR3 length: 14
clone size: NA
CDR3 DNA: TGTGCCAGTAGATATCGAGGGGGCAGCTATGGCTACACCTTC
CDR3 protein: CASRYRGGSYGYTF

D gene: TRBD1
V gene: TRBV19
J gene: TRBJ1-4
CDR3 length: 14
clone size: NA
CDR3 DNA: TGTGCCACTGGGGACAGGGTACGGAATGAAAAACTGTTTTTT
CDR3 protein: CATGDRVRNEKLFF

D gene: NA
V gene: TRBV2
J gene: TRBJ2-7
CDR3 length: 14
clone size: NA
CDR3 DNA: TGTGCCAGCAAGGGGGGGACAGGAGACTACGAGCAGTACTTC
CDR3 protein: CASKGGTGDYEQYF

D gene: TRBD1
V gene: TRBV5-4
J gene: TRBJ1-2
CDR3 length: 13
clone size: NA
CDR3 DNA: TGTGCCAGCAAACCGGGGGCAGGGGGCGCCTACACCTTC
CDR3 protein: CASKPGAGGAYTF

D gene: TRBD1
V gene: TRBV9
J gene: TRBJ2-5
CDR3 length: 15
clone size: NA
CDR3 DNA: TGTGCCAGCAGCGCCGGGACAGCCCGGGAAGAGACCCAGTACTTC
CDR3 protein: CASSAGTAREETQYF

D gene: TRBD1
V gene: TRBV6-1
J gene: TRBJ1-1
CDR3 length: 16
clone size: NA
CDR3 DNA: TGTGCCAGCAGTGAAGCTCGGGGACAGGGGCACACTGAAGCTTTCTTT
CDR3 protein: CASSEARGQGHTEAFF

D gene: NA
V gene: TRBV6-5
J gene: TRBJ1-5
CDR3 length: 15
clone size: NA
CDR3 DNA: TGTGCCAGCAGGGCCCTGGGACACCAATATCAGCCCCAGCATTTT
CDR3 protein: CASRALGHQYQPQHF

D gene: NA
V gene: TRBV19
J gene: TRBJ1-3
CDR3 length: 15
clone size: few
CDR3 DNA: TGTGCCAGTAGTATTGGAGTGGAGAATAAAAACACCATATATTTT
CDR3 protein: CASSIGVENKNTIYF

D gene: NA
V gene: TRBV30
J gene: TRBJ1-2
CDR3 length: 15
clone size: NA
CDR3 DNA: TGTGCCTGGAGTCCACCGACAGCTGGTTTGGGTGGCTACACCTTC
CDR3 protein: CAWSPPTAGLGGYTF

D gene: TRBD1
V gene: TRBV7-9
J gene: TRBJ1-2
CDR3 length: 17
clone size: once
CDR3 DNA: TGTGCCAGCAGCCCCCTCCAGGGACAGGGGCCTAACTATGGCTACACCTTC
CDR3 protein: CASSPLQGQGPNYGYTF

D gene: NA
V gene: TRBV28
J gene: TRBJ1-4
CDR3 length: 15
clone size: once
CDR3 DNA: TGTGCCAGCAGTTTAGGGAGACGGACTAATGAAAAACTGTTTTTT
CDR3 protein: CASSLGRRTNEKLFF

D gene: NA
V gene: TRBV7-2
J gene: TRBJ1-1
CDR3 length: 13
clone size: once
CDR3 DNA: TGTGCCAGCAGCTTAGACGGGTACACTGAAGCTTTCTTT
CDR3 protein: CASSLDGYTEAFF

D gene: TRBD1
V gene: TRBV19
J gene: TRBJ1-2
CDR3 length: 14
clone size: few
CDR3 DNA: TGTGCCAGTACCTTAGGGGACAGGACGAATGGCTACACCTTC
CDR3 protein: CASTLGDRTNGYTF

D gene: TRBD1
V gene: TRBV5-4
J gene: TRBJ1-6
CDR3 length: 16
clone size: NA
CDR3 DNA: TGTGCCAGCAGCCAGTGGGACAGGACAAAAAATTCACCCCTCCACTTT
CDR3 protein: CASSQWDRTKNSPLHF

D gene: NA
V gene: TRBV5-4
J gene: TRBJ1-6
CDR3 length: 14
clone size: NA
CDR3 DNA: TGTGCCAGCAGCTTGGTTGGAGGGGATTCACCCCTCCACTTT
CDR3 protein: CASSLVGGDSPLHF

D gene: NA
V gene: TRBV5-1
J gene: TRBJ1-4
CDR3 length: 16
clone size: NA
CDR3 DNA: TGCGCCAGCAGCTTCGGCCCCGGGAGGGGTAATGAAAAACTGTTTTTT
CDR3 protein: CASSFGPGRGNEKLFF

D gene: NA
V gene: TRBV28
J gene: TRBJ1-5
CDR3 length: 15
clone size: NA
CDR3 DNA: TGTGCCAGCTCCTACGGGGGGCGAGGGGGACAGCCCCAGCATTTT
CDR3 protein: CASSYGGRGGQPQHF

D gene: NA
V gene: TRBV6-2/TRBV6-3
J gene: TRBJ1-5
CDR3 length: 15
clone size: NA
CDR3 DNA: TGTGCCAGCAGCCGTATCACAGATAGCAATCAGCCCCAGCATTTT
CDR3 protein: CASSRITDSNQPQHF

D gene: TRBD1
V gene: TRBV6-5
J gene: TRBJ1-2
CDR3 length: 16
clone size: once
CDR3 DNA: TGTGCCAGCAGTTACGCAAGACAGGGGGCGGGGTATGGCTACACCTTC
CDR3 protein: CASSYARQGAGYGYTF

D gene: TRBD1
V gene: TRBV2
J gene: TRBJ2-2
CDR3 length: 14
clone size: NA
CDR3 DNA: TGTGCCATCCGACAGGGAATCTTAATCGGGGAGCTGTTTTTT
CDR3 protein: CAIRQGILIGELFF

D gene: TRBD1
V gene: TRBV5-8
J gene: TRBJ1-2
CDR3 length: 16
clone size: NA
CDR3 DNA: TGTGCCAGCAGCGACGGTAGGAGACAGGGCAACTATGGCTACACCTTC
CDR3 protein: CASSDGRRQGNYGYTF

D gene: TRBD1
V gene: TRBV7-9
J gene: TRBJ1-4
CDR3 length: 15
clone size: NA
CDR3 DNA: TGTGCCAGCAGTCGGACGACAGGGTTGGAAGAAAAACTGTTTTTT
CDR3 protein: CASSRTTGLEEKLFF

D gene: TRBD1
V gene: TRBV28
J gene: TRBJ1-3
CDR3 length: 15
clone size: NA
CDR3 DNA: TGTGCCAGCAGTTCCGGGACAGGGTCTATTCACACCATATATTTT
CDR3 protein: CASSSGTGSIHTIYF

D gene: TRBD2
V gene: TRBV7-2
J gene: TRBJ2-5
CDR3 length: 14
clone size: NA
CDR3 DNA: TGTGCCAGCAGCGGTGCTAGCGGGGCGGGGACCCAGTACTTC
CDR3 protein: CASSGASGAGTQYF

D gene: NA
V gene: TRBV3-1/TRBV3-2
J gene: TRBJ2-7
CDR3 length: 16
clone size: NA
CDR3 DNA: TGTGCCAGCAGCCAAGATGACAGGCGCCTCTCCTACGAGCAGTACTTC
CDR3 protein: CASSQDDRRLSYEQYF

D gene: NA
V gene: TRBV27
J gene: TRBJ1-2
CDR3 length: 14
clone size: NA
CDR3 DNA: TGTGCCAGCAGCGGTACAGGGAGGGTCTATGGCTACACCTTC
CDR3 protein: CASSGTGRVYGYTF

D gene: TRBD2
V gene: TRBV4-3
J gene: TRBJ2-1
CDR3 length: 17
clone size: NA
CDR3 DNA: TGCGCCAGCAGCCAAGATAGAAGACTAGCGGGGCTCAATGAGCAGTTCTTC
CDR3 protein: CASSQDRRLAGLNEQFF

D gene: TRBD1
V gene: TRBV3-1/TRBV3-2
J gene: TRBJ1-3
CDR3 length: 15
clone size: NA
CDR3 DNA: TGTGCCAGCAGCCAAGCGACAGGGCCCGGAAACACCATATATTTT
CDR3 protein: CASSQATGPGNTIYF

D gene: TRBD1
V gene: TRBV28
J gene: TRBJ1-2
CDR3 length: 14
clone size: NA
CDR3 DNA: TGTGCCAGCAGATCCGGACAGGCAGGATATGGCTACACCTTC
CDR3 protein: CASRSGQAGYGYTF

D gene: NA
V gene: TRBV3-1/TRBV3-2
J gene: TRBJ2-3
CDR3 length: 16
clone size: NA
CDR3 DNA: TGTGCCAGCAGCCAAGACAGGGTTGGGAGCACAGATACGCAGTATTTT
CDR3 protein: CASSQDRVGSTDTQYF

D gene: TRBD1
V gene: TRBV4-1
J gene: TRBJ1-2
CDR3 length: 16
clone size: NA
CDR3 DNA: TGCGCCAGCAGCCAAATCTCCCGGGACAGAGACTATGGCTACACCTTC
CDR3 protein: CASSQISRDRDYGYTF

D gene: TRBD1
V gene: TRBV28
J gene: TRBJ1-6
CDR3 length: 15
clone size: NA
CDR3 DNA: TGTGCCAGCAGCCAGCGGGGACAGGGGAATTCACCCCTCCACTTT
CDR3 protein: CASSQRGQGNSPLHF

D gene: NA
V gene: TRBV5-1
J gene: TRBJ2-7
CDR3 length: 13
clone size: once
CDR3 DNA: TGCGCCAGCAGCTCACAGGTCTCCTACGAGCAGTACTTC
CDR3 protein: CASSSQVSYEQYF

D gene: NA
V gene: TRBV10-3
J gene: TRBJ1-6
CDR3 length: 14
clone size: NA
CDR3 DNA: TGTGCCATCAGTGAACAGCTATCCGGCTCACCCCTCCACTTT
CDR3 protein: CAISEQLSGSPLHF

D gene: TRBD1
V gene: TRBV7-2
J gene: TRBJ1-1
CDR3 length: 15
clone size: NA
CDR3 DNA: TGTGCCAGCAGCTTAGTCGACAGGGAAGGAACTGAAGCTTTCTTT
CDR3 protein: CASSLVDREGTEAFF

D gene: TRBD2
V gene: TRBV28
J gene: TRBJ2-1
CDR3 length: 15
clone size: once
CDR3 DNA: TGTGCCAGCCAGCACCCGGGACTAGGCTACAATGAGCAGTTCTTC
CDR3 protein: CASQHPGLGYNEQFF

D gene: NA
V gene: TRBV6-5
J gene: TRBJ1-1
CDR3 length: 14
clone size: NA
CDR3 DNA: TGTGCCAGCAGTTACCTGGGACTCGGAACCGAAGCTTTCTTT
CDR3 protein: CASSYLGLGTEAFF

D gene: NA
V gene: TRBV29-1
J gene: TRBJ2-7
CDR3 length: 13
clone size: NA
CDR3 DNA: TGCAGCGTATCCACGGGACTCGCCTACGAGCAGTACTTC
CDR3 protein: CSVSTGLAYEQYF

D gene: TRBD2
V gene: TRBV2
J gene: TRBJ2-7
CDR3 length: 15
clone size: NA
CDR3 DNA: TGTGCCAGCAGCAACCAGCGGGGGATATACTACGAGCAGTACTTC
CDR3 protein: CASSNQRGIYYEQYF

D gene: NA
V gene: TRBV9
J gene: TRBJ2-3
CDR3 length: 14
clone size: NA
CDR3 DNA: TGTGCCAGCAGCGTTCAGGGGCTGGCAGATACGCAGTATTTT
CDR3 protein: CASSVQGLADTQYF

D gene: NA
V gene: TRBV2
J gene: TRBJ2-1
CDR3 length: 13
clone size: NA
CDR3 DNA: TGTGCCAGCGCACCGGACAGTTTAAATGAGCAGTTCTTC
CDR3 protein: CASAPDSLNEQFF

D gene: TRBD1
V gene: TRBV5-6
J gene: TRBJ1-2
CDR3 length: 15
clone size: NA
CDR3 DNA: TGTGCCAGCAGCTTGGATACCACAGGGGGACTTAGGAAAACCTTC
CDR3 protein: CASSLDTTGGLRKTF

D gene: TRBD1
V gene: TRBV19
J gene: TRBJ1-2
CDR3 length: 16
clone size: few
CDR3 DNA: TGTGCCAGTAGTATGAGAGGGGGCGCCCGGACTATTGGCTACACCTTC
CDR3 protein: CASSMRGGARTIGYTF

D gene: NA
V gene: TRBV5-1
J gene: TRBJ1-2
CDR3 length: 17
clone size: NA
CDR3 DNA: TGCGCCAGCAGCTTGGAGGGGAGGGCTTTAACTAACTATGGCTACACCTTC
CDR3 protein: CASSLEGRALTNYGYTF

D gene: NA
V gene: TRBV5-1
J gene: TRBJ1-1
CDR3 length: 16
clone size: NA
CDR3 DNA: TGCGCCAGCAGCTTGGCTTGGCCCCCACGGGACACTGAAGCTTTCTTT
CDR3 protein: CASSLAWPPRDTEAFF

D gene: NA
V gene: TRBV4-1
J gene: TRBJ1-5
CDR3 length: 15
clone size: NA
CDR3 DNA: TGCGCCAGCAGCCAAGACACAGGTAGCAATCAGCCCCAGCATTTT
CDR3 protein: CASSQDTGSNQPQHF

D gene: NA
V gene: TRBV5-1
J gene: TRBJ1-2
CDR3 length: 12
clone size: NA
CDR3 DNA: TGCGCCAGCAGCTTGAGTGGCAGTGGCTACACCTTC
CDR3 protein: CASSLSGSGYTF

D gene: TRBD1
V gene: TRBV9
J gene: TRBJ1-6
CDR3 length: 18
clone size: NA
CDR3 DNA: TGTGCCAGCAGCGTAGTCCCAACGGACAGGGGAGGGAATTCACCCCTCCACTTT
CDR3 protein: CASSVVPTDRGGNSPLHF

D gene: NA
V gene: TRBV6-4
J gene: TRBJ1-2
CDR3 length: 15
clone size: NA
CDR3 DNA: TGTGCCAGCAGTGACACGGGGAGGGGTGTGGTTGGCTACACCTTC
CDR3 protein: CASSDTGRGVVGYTF

D gene: TRBD1
V gene: TRBV5-5
J gene: TRBJ1-5
CDR3 length: 16
clone size: few
CDR3 DNA: TGTGCCAGCAGCTTGGCGGGGACAGGGGCTCAGCAGCCCCAGCATTTT
CDR3 protein: CASSLAGTGAQQPQHF

D gene: NA
V gene: TRBV28
J gene: TRBJ1-5
CDR3 length: 13
clone size: NA
CDR3 DNA: TGTGCCAGCAGGAGGATCGGTAATCAGCCCCAGCATTTT
CDR3 protein: CASRRIGNQPQHF

D gene: NA
V gene: TRBV28
J gene: TRBJ1-5
CDR3 length: 16
clone size: NA
CDR3 DNA: TGTGCCAGCAGTTTAGTAAGGGCAGGGGTGGATCAGCCCCAGCATTTT
CDR3 protein: CASSLVRAGVDQPQHF

D gene: TRBD1
V gene: TRBV28
J gene: TRBJ1-4
CDR3 length: 14
clone size: NA
CDR3 DNA: TGTGCCAGCAGTTCGGGACAGGTTAATGAAAAACTGTTTTTT
CDR3 protein: CASSSGQVNEKLFF

D gene: NA
V gene: TRBV18
J gene: TRBJ1-5
CDR3 length: 17
clone size: NA
CDR3 DNA: TGTGCCAGCTCCCCCACTATGCAGATTGAGAAAAATCAGCCCCAGCATTTT
CDR3 protein: CASSPTMQIEKNQPQHF

D gene: NA
V gene: TRBV11-1
J gene: TRBJ2-5
CDR3 length: 15
clone size: NA
CDR3 DNA: TGTGCCAGCAGCTTAAGAGCGGGTTTCCAAGAGACCCAGTACTTC
CDR3 protein: CASSLRAGFQETQYF

D gene: NA
V gene: TRBV28
J gene: TRBJ1-1
CDR3 length: 14
clone size: few
CDR3 DNA: TGTGCCAGCACTATCGGACAGCAGATGACTGAAGCTTTCTTT
CDR3 protein: CASTIGQQMTEAFF